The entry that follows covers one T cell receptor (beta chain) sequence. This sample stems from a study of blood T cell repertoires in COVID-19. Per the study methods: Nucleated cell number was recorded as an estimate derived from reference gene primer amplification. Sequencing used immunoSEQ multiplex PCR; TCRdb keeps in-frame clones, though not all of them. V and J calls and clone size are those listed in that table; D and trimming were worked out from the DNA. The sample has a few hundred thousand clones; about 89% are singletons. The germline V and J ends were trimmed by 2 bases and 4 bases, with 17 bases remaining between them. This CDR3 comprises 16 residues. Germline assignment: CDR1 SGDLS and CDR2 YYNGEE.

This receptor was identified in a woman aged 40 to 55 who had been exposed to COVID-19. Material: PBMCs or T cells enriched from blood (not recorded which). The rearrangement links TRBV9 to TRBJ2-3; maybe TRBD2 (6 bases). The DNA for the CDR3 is TGTGCCAGCAGCGTGGGACTCATCCTTGGCCCAGATACGCAGTATTTT. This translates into CASSVGLILGPDTQYF.